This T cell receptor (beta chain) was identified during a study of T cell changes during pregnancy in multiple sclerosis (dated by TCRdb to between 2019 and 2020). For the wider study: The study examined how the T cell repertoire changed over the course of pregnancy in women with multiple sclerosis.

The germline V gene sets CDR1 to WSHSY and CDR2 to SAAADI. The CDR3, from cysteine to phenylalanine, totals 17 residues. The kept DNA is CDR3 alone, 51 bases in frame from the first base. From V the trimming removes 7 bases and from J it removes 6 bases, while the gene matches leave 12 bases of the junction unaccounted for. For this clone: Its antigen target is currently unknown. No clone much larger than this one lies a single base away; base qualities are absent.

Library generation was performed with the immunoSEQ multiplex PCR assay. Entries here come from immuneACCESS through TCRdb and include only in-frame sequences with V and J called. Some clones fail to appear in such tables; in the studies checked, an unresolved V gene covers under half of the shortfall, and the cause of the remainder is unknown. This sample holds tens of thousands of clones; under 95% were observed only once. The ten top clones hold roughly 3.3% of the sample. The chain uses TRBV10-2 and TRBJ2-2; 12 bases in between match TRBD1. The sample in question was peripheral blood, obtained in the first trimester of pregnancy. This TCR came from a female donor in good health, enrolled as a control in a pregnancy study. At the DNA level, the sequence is TGCGCCAGCAACGACGCGGGACAGGGGGCAGAGGCCGGGGAGCTGTTTTTT. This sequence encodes CASNDAGQGAEAGELFF.